A single sample gave rise to the 12 T cell receptor beta chains below, sequenced in a study of T-cell reconstitution after alpha-beta-depleted transplantation in children. As it was prepared, the TCRbeta library received unique molecular identifiers. One entry per CDR3 protein results from TCRdb running MiXCR on the PCR reads. The repertoire holds 280,000 or so distinct CDR3 sequences, with about 9.9% as singletons. The source material was peripheral blood, sampled 180 days after TCRalphabeta/CD19-depleted stem cell transplant. These receptors were collected from a male patient between 2 and 9 years old who had a stem cell transplant for chronic granulomatous disease, so the T cells may come from the graft donor.

At least ten counts were recorded for this clonotype. V usage is TRBV5-5 and J usage is TRBJ2-7; D might be TRBD1 (5 bases). The V and J ends lost 6 bases and 3 bases respectively, with 7 bases between them. The CDR3 contains 11 residues. Per germline, CDR1 SGHKS and CDR2 YYEKEE (reference sequence). This CDR3 is CASTRDYEQYF. The CDR3 nucleotides read TGTGCCAGCACCAGGGACTACGAGCAGTACTTC.

This clonotype came up many times. This chain joins TRBV5-1 and TRBJ2-7; TRBD1 agrees at 7 bases. Germline CDR1 and CDR2: SGHRS and YFSETQ. This CDR3 contains 16 residues. V lost 4 bases to trimming and J lost 0 bases; unmatched junction nucleotides: 10. The CDR3 DNA sequence: TGCGCCAGCAGCCGAGAACCGACAGGGAGCTCCTACGAGCAGTACTTC. It specifies CASSREPTGSSYEQYF.

In its sample, this clonotype was seen a few times. The chain combines TRBV18 with TRBJ2-3, with 7 bases identical to TRBD1. The ends lost 2 bases at V and 2 bases at J; junction bases unmatched: 4. Germline V CDR1 and CDR2: KGHSH, LQKENI. This CDR3 comprises 15 residues. Here the CDR3 reads CASSPFEGATDTQYF. CDR3 nucleotides: TGTGCCAGCTCACCATTCGAGGGGGCCACAGATACGCAGTATTTT.

The sample holds many counts of this clonotype. The chain employs TRBV20-1 and TRBJ1-5; tentatively, D is TRBD1 (5 bases). This CDR3 is 15 amino acids long. Germline V gene lookup returns CDR1 DFQATT and CDR2 SNEGSKA (reference sequence). The V and J ends lost 1 base and 0 bases respectively, with 10 bases between them. CDR3 nucleotides: TGCAGTGCTAGAGTTGGGGGTTCTAGCAATCAGCCCCAGCATTTT. Its protein is CSARVGGSSNQPQHF.

For this clonotype: A much larger clone lies one base from this, so it may be a read error. The chain uses TRBV11-2 and TRBJ2-2; 12 bases match TRBD2. J gave up 2 bases and V 5 bases, and 12 bases lay outside the gene matches. This CDR3 has 19 residues. CDR1 and CDR2 (germline): SGHAT, FQNNGV. The CDR3 region has the DNA TGTGCCAGCAGCCGAACCTCGACTAGCGGGGGAGCTAACACCGGGGAGCTGTTTTTT. It is translated as CASSRTSTSGGANTGELFF. The full variable domain, completed using reference TRBV11-2 and TRBJ2-2, is EAGVAQSPRYKIIEKRQSVAFWCNPISGHATLYWYQQILGQGPKLLIQFQNNGVVDDSQLPKDRFSAERLKGVDSTLKIQPAKLEDSAVYLCASSRTSTSGGANTGELFFGEGSRLTVL.

This clonotype came up many times. V is TRBV12-3 or TRBV12-4 and J is TRBJ2-5; D may be TRBD2 (5 bases). The CDR3 sequence is 13 residues long. The ends were cut back, 11 bases at V and 1 base at J, with 14 bases in the middle. This chain's CDR3 is CASLRTPQETQYF. Written as DNA, the CDR3 is TGTGCCTCCTTACGGACTCCCCAAGAGACCCAGTACTTC.

As to this clonotype: This may stem from a read error, because a much larger clone lies one nucleotide away. The chain combines TRBV12-3 or TRBV12-4 with TRBJ1-5, with D perhaps TRBD1 (5 bases). CDR3 length: 15 residues. With 5 bases removed from V and 7 bases from J, the gap between germline ends came to 18 bases. The DNA of the CDR3 is TGTGCCAGCAGTCCTCACAGGAGGTTGGAGCAGCCCCAGCATTTT. As protein: CASSPHRRLEQPQHF.

This clonotype was detected ten times or more. The V gene is TRBV11-2, the J gene TRBJ2-1, with 8 nucleotides matching TRBD2. The length of the CDR3 is 15 residues. V lost 3 bases to trimming and J lost 4 bases; unmatched junction nucleotides: 5. The germline V gene has CDR1 SGHAT and CDR2 FQNNGV. Written as DNA, the CDR3 is TGTGCCAGCAGCTTCGCGACTAGCGTATACAATGAGCAGTTCTTC. This sequence encodes CASSFATSVYNEQFF.

To note about this clonotype: A read error may explain this, as a much larger clone is one base away. The chain combines TRBV12-3 or TRBV12-4 with TRBJ1-5, with 8 bases aligning to TRBD1. V lost 5 bases and J lost 6; bases outside the gene matches: 6. This CDR3 region has 14 residues. CDR3 sequence reads: CASSPAGGVQPQHF. CDR3 sequence (DNA): TGTGCCAGCAGTCCTGCAGGGGGCGTTCAGCCCCAGCATTTT.

This clonotype showed up many times. The chain recombines TRBV11-1 with TRBJ2-4; possibly TRBD1 or TRBD2 for D (6 bases each). V was trimmed by 1 base and J by 3 bases, leaving 19 bases between them. CDR1 is SGHAT and CDR2 is FQDESV in the germline V gene (reference sequence). The CDR3 loop spans 18 amino acids. CDR3 in DNA: TGTGCCAGCAGCTTAGTTGGGGGCCTATATAGCGGCAAAAACATTCAGTACTTC. This sequence encodes CASSLVGGLYSGKNIQYF.

Ten or more counts support this clonotype. The CDR3 spells CSVGTGRLAGNEQFF. The CDR3 DNA reads as TGCAGCGTAGGGACAGGGCGACTAGCTGGTAATGAGCAGTTCTTC. The chain carries TRBV29-1 and TRBJ2-1; TRBD1 aligns across 9 bases. CDR1 is SQVTM, CDR2 ANQGSEA, per germline. CDR3 size: 15 residues. V was clipped by 6 bases and J by 7 bases; unmatched bases: 13.

This clonotype was counted ten times or more. This chain links TRBV28 with TRBJ2-3; weak D call: TRBD2 (6 bases). The ends were cut back, 5 bases at V and 4 bases at J, with 19 bases in the middle. The germline V gene encodes CDR1 MDHEN and CDR2 SYDVKM. CDR3 length equals 16 residues. CDR3 sequence: CASSRKGLKRADTQYF. CDR3 in DNA: TGTGCCAGCAGTCGTAAAGGACTAAAGAGGGCAGATACGCAGTATTTT.